What follows are 9 T cell receptor beta chains derived from one specimen sequenced in a study of T cell repertoires in cytomegalovirus infection. Their recognized antigens are unknown. One entry per CDR3 protein, called by TCRdb with MiXCR from the reads. The repertoire holds 600,000 to 700,000 distinct CDR3 sequences, with roughly 36% as singletons. This specimen was cultured PBMCs, taken from culture after CMV antigen stimulation. The receptors stem from a human donor in good health (CMV status not recorded). Some clones in this sample may be carry-over from other donors' samples.

There are a few counts of this clonotype. The chain joins TRBV12-3 or TRBV12-4 to TRBJ2-3; D is unresolved. The CDR3 length is 15 residues. V lost 5 bases and J lost 3, with 15 bases in between. CDR3 sequence: CASSPNRVWTDTQYF. The CDR3 region has the DNA TGTGCCAGCAGTCCAAACCGGGTCTGGACAGATACGCAGTATTTT.

The V call is TRBV7-2, the J call TRBJ2-7, with D maybe TRBD1 (6 bases). V was clipped by 3 bases and J by 4 bases, with 10 bases between them. This CDR3 comprises 13 residues. The germline V gene encodes CDR1 SGHTA and CDR2 FQGNSA. Here the CDR3 reads CASSLPQGYEQYF. CDR3 bases: TGTGCCAGCAGCTTGCCACAGGGATACGAGCAGTACTTC. Full variable domain (missing parts from reference TRBV7-2 and TRBJ2-7): GAGVSQSPSNKVTEKGKDVELRCDPISGHTALYWYRQSLGQGLEFLIYFQGNSAPDKSGLPSDRFSAERTGGSVSTLTIQRTQQEDSAVYLCASSLPQGYEQYFGPGTRLTVT.

This clonotype appeared many times. The chain combines TRBV7-2 with TRBJ1-2; 10 bases line up with TRBD1. Trimming took 4 bases from V and 4 from J; bases not matched to a gene: 21. Per germline, CDR1 SGHTA and CDR2 FQGNSA. The CDR3 consists of 20 residues. The CDR3 region has the DNA TGTGCCAGCAGCTCTTCGACAGGGGGCGCGAGAAACGGCATCGGCTATGGCTACACCTTC. It specifies CASSSSTGGARNGIGYGYTF. Using reference TRBV7-2 and TRBJ1-2 for the parts outside the CDR3, the full variable domain is GAGVSQSPSNKVTEKGKDVELRCDPISGHTALYWYRQSLGQGLEFLIYFQGNSAPDKSGLPSDRFSAERTGGSVSTLTIQRTQQEDSAVYLCASSSSTGGARNGIGYGYTFGSGTRLTVV.

The chain couples TRBV4-1 to TRBJ1-6; perhaps TRBD1 as D (5 bases). The CDR3 contains 18 residues. V gave up 2 bases and J gave up 10 bases, with 24 bases separating them. In germline, CDR1 is MGHRA, CDR2 YSYEKL. The CDR3 DNA follows: TGCGCCAGCAGCCAACCAACTCGTCGGGACCCTCGAAGATCACCCCTCCACTTT. This encodes CASSQPTRRDPRRSPLHF.

This clonotype appeared many times. The chain uses TRBV7-2 and TRBJ2-3; D may be TRBD2 (7 bases). The length of the CDR3 is 16 residues. The germline V gene has CDR1 SGHTA and CDR2 FQGNSA. Trimming removed 5 bases at V and 4 bases at J, with 19 bases between. The chain's CDR3 is CASSPNGGGGPDTQYF. For the CDR3, the DNA is TGTGCCAGCAGCCCAAACGGTGGGGGGGGGCCAGATACGCAGTATTTT.

This rearrangement joins TRBV7-2 to TRBJ2-1; TRBD2 aligns across 12 bases. Germline V gene sequence: CDR1 SGHTA, CDR2 FQGNSA. The CDR3 loop spans 16 amino acids. V was pared by 5 bases and J by 7 bases, with 9 bases of the junction left unmatched. Here the CDR3 reads CASSRLAGEGWNEQFF. In nucleotides, the CDR3 is TGTGCCAGCAGCCGACTAGCGGGAGAGGGGTGGAATGAGCAGTTCTTC.

V gene TRBV20-1 combines with J gene TRBJ2-7; 13 bases match TRBD2. CDR3 length: 14 residues. The V and J ends lost 6 bases and 5 bases, in that order; junction bases with no gene match: 7. The germline CDR1 and CDR2 sequences are DFQATT and SNEGSKA (reference sequence). The CDR3 spells CSASGLAGVHEQYF. Written as DNA, the CDR3 is TGCAGTGCCTCCGGACTAGCGGGAGTCCACGAGCAGTACTTC.

On this clonotype: Being one base from a much bigger clone, this may be a read error. The chain couples TRBV7-8 to TRBJ1-1; the D gene is possibly TRBD1 (5 bases). CDR3 length equals 14 residues. In germline, CDR1 is SGHVS, CDR2 FQNEAQ. Trimming took 5 bases from V and 6 from J, leaving 16 bases between them. The CDR3 is CASSIGTVNAEAFF. Here the CDR3 DNA reads TGTGCCAGCAGCATCGGGACCGTCAACGCTGAAGCTTTCTTT.

The chain joins TRBV12-3 or TRBV12-4 to TRBJ2-4; D not resolved. This CDR3 has 12 residues. Trimming left V 1 base short and J 13 bases short, with 11 bases between. CDR3 protein: CASSLERARQYF. The CDR3 DNA reads as TGTGCCAGCAGTTTAGAAAGGGCAAGGCAGTACTTC.